One sample yielded the 27 T cell receptor beta chains listed below, sequenced in a study of blood T cell repertoires in COVID-19. Profiled with immunoSEQ multiplex PCR; TCRdb holds only in-frame clones, not every one. Of hundreds of thousands of clones listed, 85% to 90% are singletons. Sequenced sample: peripheral blood. Source of these receptors: a young woman with acute or convalescent COVID-19.

V is TRBV3-1 (or the pseudogene TRBV3-2) and J is TRBJ2-3, with 11 nucleotides matching TRBD2. Trimming took 3 bases from V and 5 from J; bases not matched to a gene: 13. This CDR3 is 18 amino acids long. CDR1 is LGHDT and CDR2 is YNNKEL in the germline V gene (reference sequence). The CDR3 loop reads CASSHRIPGLAEGDTQYF. CDR3 sequence (DNA): TGTGCCAGCAGCCACCGAATCCCGGGACTAGCGGAAGGAGATACGCAGTATTTT.

This clone was counted once. The V gene is TRBV4-3, the J gene TRBJ2-1; 9 nucleotides agree with TRBD1. V lost 2 bases and J lost 7; bases outside the gene matches: 6. The CDR3 loop spans 15 amino acids. In germline, CDR1 is LGHNA, CDR2 YSLEER. Here the CDR3 DNA reads TGCGCCAGCAGCCAAACGACAGGGGGAGGGAATGAGCAGTTCTTC. Translating gives CASSQTTGGGNEQFF.

This rearrangement joins TRBV6-6 to TRBJ1-1; D call uncertain. Germline loops: CDR1 MNHNY, CDR2 SVGAGI (reference sequence). The CDR3 is made up of 17 amino acids. The V end lost 5 bases, the J end lost 4 bases, and 23 bases lay between the germline ends. CDR3 amino acids: CASSPQVGIGRSTEAFF. CDR3 bases: TGTGCCAGCAGTCCCCAAGTAGGAATTGGTCGGAGCACTGAAGCTTTCTTT.

V and J are TRBV15 and TRBJ2-1, with TRBD2 matching 8 bases. This CDR3 spans 17 amino acids. In germline, CDR1 is LNHNV, CDR2 YYDKDF (reference sequence). The J segment lost 4 bases and the V segment lost 0 bases, leaving 8 bases of the junction unmatched. The CDR3, as DNA: TGTGCCACCAGCAGAGATCCCAGCGGGGGCCTTTACAATGAGCAGTTCTTC. It translates to CATSRDPSGGLYNEQFF.

This chain links TRBV9 with TRBJ2-3, with D uncertain. From germline, CDR1 is SGDLS and CDR2 YYNGEE. Trimming left V 3 bases short and J 4 bases short, with 12 bases between. The length of the CDR3 is 14 residues. The CDR3 loop is CASSAAPLADTQYF. The CDR3 nucleotides read TGTGCCAGCAGCGCCGCCCCACTTGCAGATACGCAGTATTTT. Based on the CDR3 plus reference TRBV9 and TRBJ2-3, the full variable domain is DSGVTQTPKHLITATGQRVTLRCSPRSGDLSVYWYQQSLDQGLQFLIQYYNGEERAKGNILERFSAQQFPDLHSELNLSSLELGDSALYFCASSAAPLADTQYFGPGTRLTVL.

The V call is TRBV3-1 (or the pseudogene TRBV3-2), the J call TRBJ1-1; D gene unclear. This CDR3 has 14 residues. In germline, CDR1 is LGHDT, CDR2 YNNKEL (reference sequence). The V end was cut by 4 bases, the J end by 3 bases, with 12 bases between. The CDR3 protein is CASSRRIGDTEAFF. Here the CDR3 DNA reads TGTGCCAGCAGCCGCAGGATCGGGGACACTGAAGCTTTCTTT.

V usage is TRBV4-1 and J usage is TRBJ1-1; no firm D call. Germline V gene sequence: CDR1 MGHRA, CDR2 YSYEKL. This CDR3 is 13 amino acids long. The V end was cut by 1 base, the J end by 4 bases, with 7 bases between. CDR3 nucleotides: TGCGCCAGCAGCCAAGGATCTATCACTGAAGCTTTCTTT. Translation gives CASSQGSITEAFF.

The chain carries TRBV18 and TRBJ1-4, with no clear D. V lost 6 bases to trimming and J lost 4 bases, with 6 bases between them. The CDR3 totals 12 residues. Germline V gene lookup returns CDR1 KGHSH and CDR2 LQKENI. CDR3 sequence (DNA): TGTGCCAGCTCCCTTATTAATGAAAAACTGTTTTTT. Its protein product is CASSLINEKLFF.

The rearrangement links TRBV29-1 to TRBJ1-1, with D maybe TRBD1 (5 bases). The CDR3 length is 12 residues. With 7 bases removed from V and 4 bases from J, the gap between germline ends came to 13 bases. Germline V gene lookup returns CDR1 SQVTM and CDR2 ANQGSEA. This CDR3 reads CSARMGGTEAFF. The CDR3 coding sequence is TGCAGCGCCCGGATGGGGGGCACTGAAGCTTTCTTT.

This clone was recorded once. V gene TRBV9 combines with J gene TRBJ1-2; D perhaps matches TRBD1 (6 bases). Looked up from germline, CDR1 is SGDLS and CDR2 is YYNGEE. V lost 1 base and J 8 bases, leaving 18 bases between the germline ends. CDR3 length: 15 residues. The CDR3 nucleotides read TGTGCCAGCAGCGTAAACTCGGGACCAGGGGAAGGCTACACCTTC. Translation: CASSVNSGPGEGYTF.

On this clone: The sample carries other DNA sequences with the same CDR3. The rearrangement joins TRBV4-1 to TRBJ1-2; D not resolved. The CDR3 consists of 13 residues. V gave up 1 base and J gave up 8 bases, with 11 bases separating them. CDR1 and CDR2 (germline): MGHRA, YSYEKL. The CDR3 DNA reads as TGCGCCAGCAGCCAAGGGGGAGGGTTAGGCTACACCTTC. It encodes CASSQGGGLGYTF.

This rearrangement joins TRBV27 to TRBJ1-2; no definite D call. Germline values: CDR1 MNHEY, CDR2 SMNVEV (reference sequence). Trimming pared 4 bases from V and 3 bases from J, leaving 18 bases between. CDR3 size: 16 residues. CDR3 amino acids: CASSSPRTGVYYGYTF. DNA for the CDR3: TGTGCCAGCAGTTCCCCTCGGACTGGCGTCTACTATGGCTACACCTTC.

The rearrangement links TRBV5-1 to TRBJ1-3, with a possible D match to TRBD1 (5 bases). The CDR3 totals 19 residues. Trimming stripped 4 bases from V and 4 bases from J, with 27 bases between. The germline gives CDR1 SGHRS, CDR2 YFSETQ. The CDR3 region has the DNA TGCGCCAGCAGCCAACCTTCCCGCCGGGGGGGAAAATCCGGAAACACCATATATTTT. It is translated as CASSQPSRRGGKSGNTIYF. The whole variable domain, filled in from reference TRBV5-1 and TRBJ1-3, reads KAGVTQTPRYLIKTRGQQVTLSCSPISGHRSVSWYQQTPGQGLQFLFEYFSETQRNKGNFPGRFSGRQFSNSRSEMNVSTLELGDSALYLCASSQPSRRGGKSGNTIYFGEGSWLTVV.

This clone was detected only once. V and J are TRBV2 and TRBJ1-1; TRBD1 is a possible D gene (5 bases). CDR3 size: 15 residues. Trimming shortened V by 2 bases and J by 1 base, and 11 bases separated the two germline ends. Germline V gives CDR1 SNHLY, CDR2 FYNNEI. The CDR3 DNA sequence: TGTGCCAGCAGTGAACCCTCGACAGAGAACACTGAAGCTTTCTTT. This translates into CASSEPSTENTEAFF. The variable domain in full, with the rest retrieved from reference TRBV2 and TRBJ1-1, is EPEVTQTPSHQVTQMGQEVILRCVPISNHLYFYWYRQILGQKVEFLVSFYNNEISEKSEIFDDQFSVERPDGSNFTLKIRSTKLEDSAMYFCASSEPSTENTEAFFGQGTRLTVV.

The chain joins TRBV3-1 (or the pseudogene TRBV3-2) to TRBJ1-2; 7 positions agree with TRBD1. Germline trimming cut 3 bases from V and 4 bases from J; bases unmatched to any gene: 11. CDR3 length equals 16 residues. CDR1 and CDR2 (germline): LGHDT, YNNKEL (reference sequence). CDR3 sequence: CASSHFPDRPSYGYTF. Written as DNA, the CDR3 is TGTGCCAGCAGCCACTTTCCGGACAGGCCAAGCTATGGCTACACCTTC.

The J gene is TRBJ2-7, the V gene TRBV4-1; 9 bases are shared with TRBD1. CDR3 size: 14 residues. V shed 6 bases, J shed 1 base, and the junction held 4 bases outside the gene matches. CDR1 and CDR2 (germline): MGHRA, YSYEKL. This chain's CDR3 is CASRQTGGSYEQYF. DNA for the CDR3: TGCGCCAGCAGGCAGACAGGGGGGTCCTACGAGCAGTACTTC.

The chain carries TRBV9 and TRBJ1-1; perhaps TRBD1 as D (5 bases). CDR1 is SGDLS, CDR2 YYNGEE, per germline. This CDR3 is built from 13 residues. Between the trimmed V and J ends, which lost 8 bases and 3 bases, there was a span of 14 bases. As DNA, the CDR3 is TGTGCCAGTTCTAAAGACAGAGACACTGAAGCTTTCTTT. Protein product: CASSKDRDTEAFF.

The chain joins TRBV27 to TRBJ1-2, with D maybe TRBD1 (6 bases). In germline, CDR1 is MNHEY, CDR2 SMNVEV (reference sequence). This CDR3 comprises 14 residues. With 2 bases removed from V and 4 bases from J, the gap between germline ends came to 11 bases. The CDR3 protein is CASSLQGKGYGYTF. The DNA of the CDR3 is TGTGCCAGCAGTTTACAGGGGAAAGGCTATGGCTACACCTTC.

The V and J genes are TRBV18 and TRBJ2-5, with TRBD2 matching over 10 bases. Germline V CDR1 and CDR2: KGHSH, LQKENI. The CDR3 length is 16 residues. With V trimmed by 3 bases and J by 4 bases, 8 bases remained unmatched. The CDR3: CASSPPGGLARETQYF. In nucleotides, the CDR3 is TGTGCCAGCTCACCTCCCGGGGGACTAGCGCGAGAGACCCAGTACTTC.

This chain connects TRBV5-8 to TRBJ2-7; 7 nucleotides agree with TRBD2. CDR1 SGHTS and CDR2 YDEGEE come from the germline V gene. Germline trimming cut 3 bases from V and 0 bases from J; bases unmatched to any gene: 12. The CDR3 has 17 amino acids. The CDR3 nucleotides are TGTGCCAGCAGCTGGGCTGCAGCGGGGCTCATCTCCTACGAGCAGTACTTC. Amino acids: CASSWAAAGLISYEQYF.

The V call is TRBV6-5, the J call TRBJ1-1, with 10 bases fitting TRBD1. J gave up 14 bases and V 1 base, and 10 bases lay outside the gene matches. The germline V gene has CDR1 MNHEY and CDR2 SVGAGI. The CDR3 length is 14 residues. The CDR3 DNA sequence: TGTGCCAGCAGTTACTACAGACAGGGGGCAAAGGCCTTCTTT. Its protein is CASSYYRQGAKAFF.

This rearrangement joins TRBV9 to TRBJ1-2, with D unclear. Deletions cut 3 bases from V and 1 base from J, with 16 bases between. CDR3 length: 16 amino acids. Germline V gene lookup returns CDR1 SGDLS and CDR2 YYNGEE. The CDR3, as DNA: TGTGCCAGCAGCGCGCGTGGGAGGTTAGATAACTATGGCTACACCTTC. Protein sequence: CASSARGRLDNYGYTF.

This chain joins TRBV27 and TRBJ1-4, with D hard to call. CDR3 length: 14 residues. Trimming pared 5 bases from V and 8 bases from J, leaving 15 bases between. Germline V lookup: CDR1 MNHEY, CDR2 SMNVEV (reference sequence). The DNA of the CDR3 is TGTGCCAGCAGTCCCTTCCGGGTACGGGAAAAACTGTTTTTT. Residues: CASSPFRVREKLFF.

V usage is TRBV10-3 and J usage is TRBJ2-5, with D perhaps TRBD2 (6 bases). This CDR3 region has 15 residues. In germline, CDR1 is ENHRY, CDR2 SYGVKD. Trimming left V 1 base short and J 5 bases short, with 14 bases between. The CDR3 protein is CAISEWEEGKETQYF. CDR3 sequence (DNA): TGTGCCATCAGTGAGTGGGAGGAGGGGAAGGAGACCCAGTACTTC.

V is TRBV27 and J is TRBJ1-2; 12 bases match TRBD1. After removal of 6 bases from V and 4 bases from J, the junction contained 6 bases not matched to a gene. Per the germline V gene, CDR1 is MNHEY and CDR2 is SMNVEV (reference sequence). The CDR3 contains 15 residues. The CDR3 DNA reads TGTGCCAGCAGGCTGGGGACAGGGGGCGCCTATGGCTACACCTTC. Its protein is CASRLGTGGAYGYTF.

The V and J genes are TRBV5-8 and TRBJ1-6; no clear D. CDR1 is SGHTS, CDR2 YDEGEE, per germline. Trimming shortened V by 1 base and J by 9 bases, and 14 bases separated the two germline ends. The CDR3 has 15 residues. CDR3 nucleotides: TGTGCCAGCAGCTTGCGGGGAGGGCTTAGTTCACCCCTCCACTTT. It yields the protein CASSLRGGLSSPLHF.

The chain's CDR3 is CACAQGYNQPQHF. The CDR3 region has the DNA TGTGCCTGTGCACAGGGCTACAATCAGCCCCAGCATTTT. The rearrangement links TRBV30 to TRBJ1-5; D is perhaps TRBD1 (6 bases). Germline V gives CDR1 GTSNPN, CDR2 SVGIG (reference sequence). Trimming left V 6 bases short and J 3 bases short, with 12 bases between. The CDR3 runs to 13 residues.